A selection of T cell receptor beta chains follows, all from one sample in a study of blood T cells in healthy people across ages. TCRdb recomputed calls from the 5' RACE reads with MiXCR, one row per CDR3 protein. In the table there are over 750,000 distinct CDR3 sequences, roughly 25% of which are singletons. This sample also belongs to another study, concerning T cells of mothers and their children.

Material for sequencing was blood. The receptor set was obtained from a boy aged 10-17 years in good health. Both conserved end residues are part of each CDR3. A D gene is named only where the DNA matches it firmly. Size values are once, few and many counts, or a class for expanded clones, and some rows have none.

NA	TRBV5-1	few	TRBJ2-1	CASSLEPYNEQFF	TGCGCCAGCAGCTTGGAACCCTACAATGAGCAGTTCTTC
NA	TRBV6-1	few	TRBJ2-1	CASSLVDSGGLLMLDNEQFF	TGTGCCAGCAGTCTAGTGGACAGTGGTGGGTTATTAATGTTGGACAATGAGCAGTTCTTC
NA	TRBV6-5	NA	TRBJ2-5	CASSPMKAGAETQYF	TGTGCCAGCAGTCCCATGAAGGCAGGGGCGGAGACCCAGTACTTC
NA	TRBV4-1	few	TRBJ2-7	CASSQAGGVVEQYF	TGCGCCAGCAGCCAAGCGGGCGGAGTCGTCGAGCAGTACTTC
NA	TRBV7-9	NA	TRBJ2-5	CASSAHTTKETQYF	TGTGCCAGCAGCGCCCATACAACCAAGGAGACCCAGTACTTC
TRBD2	TRBV7-2	NA	TRBJ2-4	CASSRPGTSGRGADIQYF	TGTGCCAGCAGCCGCCCCGGGACTAGCGGGAGAGGAGCTGACATTCAGTACTTC
NA	TRBV5-1	few	TRBJ2-1	CASSLALAPYNEQFF	TGCGCCAGCAGCTTGGCCCTAGCGCCCTACAATGAGCAGTTCTTC
NA	TRBV6-1	NA	TRBJ2-1	CASSEIHEQFF	TGTGCCAGCAGTGAAATCCATGAGCAGTTCTTC
NA	TRBV20-1	NA	TRBJ2-3	CSASSSEKRDTQYF	TGCAGTGCTAGTTCTAGCGAGAAGAGAGATACGCAGTATTTT
NA	TRBV5-4	NA	TRBJ2-1	CASSLAGPAPTKQFF	TGTGCCAGCAGCTTGGCCGGTCCGGCCCCCACGAAGCAGTTCTTC
TRBD2	TRBV20-1	NA	TRBJ2-1	CSAPSARGAPSYEQFF	TGCAGTGCCCCCTCGGCGCGGGGGGCTCCATCATATGAGCAGTTCTTC
TRBD1	TRBV11-3	few	TRBJ2-5	CASSQPGQLSQETQYF	TGTGCCAGCAGCCAACCGGGACAGCTATCCCAAGAGACCCAGTACTTC
NA	TRBV6-2/TRBV6-3	NA	TRBJ1-5	CASSFWGGNQPQHF	TGTGCCAGCAGTTTTTGGGGCGGCAATCAGCCCCAGCATTTT
TRBD1	TRBV6-1	NA	TRBJ2-7	CASRAGTGSFYEQYF	TGTGCCAGCAGAGCTGGGACAGGTTCGTTCTACGAGCAGTACTTC
NA	TRBV12-3/TRBV12-4	few	TRBJ2-7	CASTHTVYEQYF	TGTGCCAGCACCCACACCGTATACGAGCAGTACTTC
NA	TRBV20-1	NA	TRBJ1-6	CSARSTGLGLYNSPLHF	TGCAGTGCTAGAAGTACGGGTTTAGGGCTCTATAATTCACCCCTCCACTTT
TRBD1	TRBV10-3	few	TRBJ1-4	CAISPDRVEKLFF	TGTGCCATCAGCCCGGACAGGGTGGAAAAACTGTTTTTT
NA	TRBV6-1	NA	TRBJ2-5	CASSPTPYMGQYF	TGTGCCAGCAGTCCTACCCCTTACATGGGCCAGTACTTC
NA	TRBV28	NA	TRBJ2-1	CASSLSPGLRAYNEQFF	TGTGCCAGCAGTTTATCCCCGGGCCTTCGGGCGTACAATGAGCAGTTCTTC
NA	TRBV6-6	NA	TRBJ2-5	CASSYRQSLETQYF	TGTGCCAGCAGTTACCGACAGAGTCTAGAGACCCAGTACTTC
TRBD1	TRBV29-1	NA	TRBJ2-5	CSVDRAQETQYF	TGCAGCGTGGACAGGGCCCAAGAGACCCAGTACTTC
NA	TRBV7-9	NA	TRBJ1-6	CASSLDDPLHF	TGTGCCAGCAGCTTGGATGATCCCCTCCACTTT
NA	TRBV2	NA	TRBJ2-1	CASSDIQGTYNEQFF	TGTGCCAGCAGTGATATACAGGGTACCTACAATGAGCAGTTCTTC
TRBD1	TRBV6-6	few	TRBJ1-1	CASSYYDRGNTEAFF	TGTGCCAGCAGTTATTATGACAGGGGAAACACTGAAGCTTTCTTT
NA	TRBV20-1	NA	TRBJ2-2	CSAPETANTGELFF	TGCAGTGCCCCGGAGACAGCGAACACCGGGGAGCTGTTTTTT
TRBD1	TRBV2	NA	TRBJ2-3	CASRTGLYTDTQYF	TGTGCCAGCAGGACAGGGCTTTATACAGATACGCAGTATTTT
TRBD1	TRBV5-1	NA	TRBJ1-5	CASSSDGTGKGQPQHF	TGCGCCAGCAGCTCAGATGGGACAGGGAAGGGTCAGCCCCAGCATTTT
NA	TRBV20-1	few	TRBJ2-5	CSPLEDGGETQYF	TGCAGTCCTCTAGAGGACGGGGGAGAGACCCAGTACTTC
TRBD1	TRBV25-1	few	TRBJ2-5	CASSDRGRKETQYF	TGTGCCAGCAGTGACAGGGGGCGAAAAGAGACCCAGTACTTC
NA	TRBV29-1	NA	TRBJ2-5	CSVASRLKRETQYF	TGCAGCGTTGCGTCTCGATTGAAGAGGGAGACCCAGTACTTC
NA	TRBV7-3	few	TRBJ2-3	CASSLELATRDTQYF	TGTGCCAGCAGCTTAGAACTAGCAACGAGGGATACGCAGTATTTT
NA	TRBV5-1	NA	TRBJ2-5	CASSLVPTQETQYF	TGCGCCAGCAGCTTGGTTCCGACCCAAGAGACCCAGTACTTC
NA	TRBV29-1	few	TRBJ2-4	CSVVEGSGSKNIQYF	TGCAGCGTTGTGGAGGGCAGCGGATCCAAAAACATTCAGTACTTC
NA	TRBV7-6	NA	TRBJ1-4	CASSPGGPEKLLF	TGTGCCAGCAGCCCGGGTGGTCCTGAAAAACTGCTTTTT
NA	TRBV6-5	few	TRBJ1-6	CASSYGVGDSPLHF	TGTGCCAGCAGTTACGGGGTTGGGGATTCACCCCTCCACTTT
NA	TRBV5-1	NA	TRBJ2-2	CASSPRQKNTGELFF	TGCGCCAGCAGCCCAAGACAGAAGAACACCGGGGAGCTGTTTTTT
NA	TRBV12-3/TRBV12-4	NA	TRBJ2-7	CASSLGRTFYEQYF	TGTGCCAGCAGTTTGGGTCGGACCTTCTACGAGCAGTACTTC
NA	TRBV7-9	few	TRBJ1-5	CASSSAEGSHSNQPQHF	TGTGCCAGCAGTTCGGCTGAGGGGTCCCATAGCAATCAGCCCCAGCATTTT
NA	TRBV2	few	TRBJ2-7	CASSESSYEQYF	TGTGCCAGCAGTGAGAGCTCCTACGAGCAGTACTTC
TRBD1	TRBV5-1	NA	TRBJ1-2	CASSFRAGGQEPGYTF	TGCGCCAGCAGCTTCCGGGCAGGAGGACAGGAGCCTGGCTACACCTTC
NA	TRBV29-1	few	TRBJ2-1	CSERDGGMDEQFF	TGCAGCGAAAGGGACGGGGGTATGGATGAGCAGTTCTTC
TRBD1	TRBV7-2	few	TRBJ1-3	CASSYQGGNGNTIYF	TGTGCCAGCAGCTACCAGGGGGGAAATGGAAACACCATATATTTT
NA	TRBV7-3	NA	TRBJ2-3	CASSSNRKAQTSTDTQYF	TGTGCCAGCAGCTCAAACCGAAAAGCACAGACAAGCACAGATACGCAGTATTTT
TRBD2	TRBV7-6	many	TRBJ2-3	CASSLNRLAGTQYF	TGTGCCAGCAGTTTAAACCGACTAGCGGGTACGCAGTATTTT
NA	TRBV12-3/TRBV12-4	NA	TRBJ2-7	CASSLFAGLNSYEQYF	TGTGCCAGCAGTTTATTTGCAGGGTTGAACTCCTACGAGCAGTACTTC
NA	TRBV7-6	NA	TRBJ1-2	CASSPRGDEYGYTF	TGTGCCAGCAGCCCACGAGGGGATGAGTATGGCTACACCTTC
NA	TRBV7-9	few	TRBJ2-5	CASSEPLYQETQYF	TGTGCCAGCAGCGAACCGCTGTACCAAGAGACCCAGTACTTC
NA	TRBV5-5	few	TRBJ2-1	CASSSEWSSYNEQFF	TGTGCCAGCAGCTCCGAGTGGAGCTCCTACAATGAGCAGTTCTTC
TRBD1	TRBV29-1	NA	TRBJ1-1	CSVEAFRDRGVEAFF	TGCAGCGTTGAAGCCTTCCGGGACAGGGGAGTTGAAGCTTTCTTT
TRBD1	TRBV29-1	NA	TRBJ2-5	CSVADREAETQYF	TGCAGCGTTGCGGACAGGGAGGCGGAGACCCAGTACTTC
TRBD2	TRBV20-1	NA	TRBJ2-1	CSARSSGDPNEQFF	TGCAGTGCTAGATCTAGCGGAGATCCCAATGAGCAGTTCTTC
NA	TRBV20-1	NA	TRBJ2-3	CSARLAIDTQYF	TGCAGTGCTAGATTGGCGATAGATACGCAGTATTTT